This section outlines one TCR beta chain sequence together with its context. As yet, its antigen is unknown. The V gene's germline CDR1 is MNHEY and CDR2 SVGAGI. V was trimmed by 6 bases and J by 0 bases, leaving 12 bases between them. This CDR3 is 14 amino acids long. The sample belongs to a study of T cell responses to AZD1222 COVID-19 vaccine. Study-level points and caveats: Dominant CD4 TCR responses targeted spike regions 160-218 and 743-854. Sampling captured repertoires only after the peak T cell response. It was only a handful of AZD1222 recipients who were seropositive at baseline. White British ancestry dominated among donors, who included more females, and clonal diversity was possibly underestimated.

Measured with immunoSEQ multiplex PCR; TCRdb has only the in-frame clones, and not every one. Among about 150,000 clones listed, about nine tenths were seen once. The chain employs TRBV6-5 and TRBJ2-7, with D maybe TRBD2 (6 bases). Sequencing was performed on peripheral blood, taken on day 0 of MenACWY control vaccination. This receptor was obtained from an adult in good health. CDR3 amino acids: CASRRDWSSYEQYF. The CDR3 DNA reads TGTGCCAGCAGGAGGGACTGGAGCTCCTACGAGCAGTACTTC.